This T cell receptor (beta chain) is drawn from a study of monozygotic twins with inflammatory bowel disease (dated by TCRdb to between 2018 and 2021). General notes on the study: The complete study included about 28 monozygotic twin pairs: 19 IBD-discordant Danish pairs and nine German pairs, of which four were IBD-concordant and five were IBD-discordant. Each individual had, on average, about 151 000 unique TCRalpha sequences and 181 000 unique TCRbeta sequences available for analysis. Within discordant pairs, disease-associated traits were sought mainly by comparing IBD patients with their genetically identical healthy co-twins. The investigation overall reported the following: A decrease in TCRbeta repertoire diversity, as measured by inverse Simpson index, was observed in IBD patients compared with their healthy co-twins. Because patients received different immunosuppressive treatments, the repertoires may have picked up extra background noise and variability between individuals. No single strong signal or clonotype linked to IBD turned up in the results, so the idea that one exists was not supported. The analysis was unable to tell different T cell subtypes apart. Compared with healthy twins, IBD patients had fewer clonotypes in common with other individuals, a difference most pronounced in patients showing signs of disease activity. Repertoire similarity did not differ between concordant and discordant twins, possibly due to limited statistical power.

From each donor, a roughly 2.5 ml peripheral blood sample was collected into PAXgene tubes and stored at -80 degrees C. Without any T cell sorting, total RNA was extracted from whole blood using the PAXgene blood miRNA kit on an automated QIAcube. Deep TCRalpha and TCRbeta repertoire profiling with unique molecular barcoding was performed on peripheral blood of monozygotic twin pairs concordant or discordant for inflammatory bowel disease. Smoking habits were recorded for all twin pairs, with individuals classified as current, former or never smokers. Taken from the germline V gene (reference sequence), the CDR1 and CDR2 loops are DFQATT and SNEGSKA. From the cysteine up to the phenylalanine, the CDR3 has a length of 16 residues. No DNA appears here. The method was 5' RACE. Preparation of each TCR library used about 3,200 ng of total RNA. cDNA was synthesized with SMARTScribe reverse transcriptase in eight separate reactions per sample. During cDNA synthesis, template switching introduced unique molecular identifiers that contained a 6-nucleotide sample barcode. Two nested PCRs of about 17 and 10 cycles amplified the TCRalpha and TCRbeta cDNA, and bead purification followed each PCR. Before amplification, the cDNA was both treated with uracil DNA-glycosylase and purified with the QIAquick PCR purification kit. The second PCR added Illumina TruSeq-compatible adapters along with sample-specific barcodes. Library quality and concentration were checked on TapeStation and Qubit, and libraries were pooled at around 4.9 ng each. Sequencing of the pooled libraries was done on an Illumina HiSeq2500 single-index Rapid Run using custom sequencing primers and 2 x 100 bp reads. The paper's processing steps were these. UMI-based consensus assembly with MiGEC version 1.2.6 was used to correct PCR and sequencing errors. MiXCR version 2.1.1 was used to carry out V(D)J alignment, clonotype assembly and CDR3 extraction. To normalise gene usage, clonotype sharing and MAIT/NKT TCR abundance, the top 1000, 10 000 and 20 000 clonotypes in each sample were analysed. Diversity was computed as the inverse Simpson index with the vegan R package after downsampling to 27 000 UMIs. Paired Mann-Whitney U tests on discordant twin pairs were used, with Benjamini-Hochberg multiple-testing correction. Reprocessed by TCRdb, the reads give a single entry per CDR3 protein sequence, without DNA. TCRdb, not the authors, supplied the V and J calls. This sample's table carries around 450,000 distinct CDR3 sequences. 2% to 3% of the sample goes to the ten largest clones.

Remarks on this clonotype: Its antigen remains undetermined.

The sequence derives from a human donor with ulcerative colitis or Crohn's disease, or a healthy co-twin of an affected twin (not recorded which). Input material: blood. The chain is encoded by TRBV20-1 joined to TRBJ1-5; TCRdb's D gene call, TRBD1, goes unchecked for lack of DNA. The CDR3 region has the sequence CSAAKGQSAGNQPQHF.